The sequence of this T cell receptor beta chain was determined in a study of regulatory T cells in long-lasting Graves disease. TCR beta libraries were built with iRepertoire HTBI primers and Arm-PCR of CDR3 regions. Via MiXCR, TCRdb re-called the multiplex PCR reads, giving one row per CDR3 protein. The table records some 450,000 distinct CDR3 sequences, about a sixth of them present only once. Details on this clonotype: One end of the junction does not line up with germline, which may come from a read error.

The CDR3 covers 15 residues. The germline V gene has CDR1 SGHAT and CDR2 FQDESV (reference sequence). The time point was: newly diagnosed GD, antithyroid drugs for less than 3 months. PBMC RNA served as the TCR library source. These data also featured in a second study, about T cells in Graves' hyperthyroidism and ophthalmopathy. This second study says: HTBI primers were employed in a first-round RT-PCR of the TCR CDR3.

The clonotype originates from a woman aged 30 to 39 with Graves disease. This chain links TRBV11-1 with TRBJ1-4, with unresolved D. The input for sequencing was peripheral blood mononuclear cells (PBMCs), taken at new diagnosis, from a patient treated with antithyroid drugs. CDR3 nucleotide sequence: TGTGCCAGCAGCTTACTCTCCGTAACTAATGAAGAACTGTTTTTT. The encoded protein is CASSLLSVTNEELFF. The whole variable domain, remainder taken from reference TRBV11-1 and TRBJ1-4, is EAEVAQSPRYKITEKSQAVAFWCDPISGHATLYWYRQILGQGPELLVQFQDESVVDDSQLPKDRFSAERLKGVDSTLKIQPAELGDSAMYLCASSLLSVTNEELFFGSGTQLSVL.